This entry describes one T cell receptor beta chain. Germline CDR1 reads MNHEY; CDR2 reads SVGEGT. The CDR3 extends over 13 amino acids. The trim removed 5 bases at V and 4 bases at J, leaving 3 bases unmatched. This sample is drawn from a study of T cell responses to AZD1222 COVID-19 vaccine. Repertoires were generated with immunoSEQ multiplex PCR, while TCRdb's copy carries only in-frame clones and drops some. The table shows about 160,000 clones, with about nine tenths occurring only once. This sequence originates from an adult in good health. This chain joins TRBV6-2 or TRBV6-3 and TRBJ1-1; 8 bases are shared with TRBD1. The sample was peripheral blood, taken on day 0 of AZD1222 vaccination. CDR3 sequence: CASSAGTGTEAFF. The DNA for the CDR3 is TGTGCCAGCAGTGCCGGGACAGGCACTGAAGCTTTCTTT.